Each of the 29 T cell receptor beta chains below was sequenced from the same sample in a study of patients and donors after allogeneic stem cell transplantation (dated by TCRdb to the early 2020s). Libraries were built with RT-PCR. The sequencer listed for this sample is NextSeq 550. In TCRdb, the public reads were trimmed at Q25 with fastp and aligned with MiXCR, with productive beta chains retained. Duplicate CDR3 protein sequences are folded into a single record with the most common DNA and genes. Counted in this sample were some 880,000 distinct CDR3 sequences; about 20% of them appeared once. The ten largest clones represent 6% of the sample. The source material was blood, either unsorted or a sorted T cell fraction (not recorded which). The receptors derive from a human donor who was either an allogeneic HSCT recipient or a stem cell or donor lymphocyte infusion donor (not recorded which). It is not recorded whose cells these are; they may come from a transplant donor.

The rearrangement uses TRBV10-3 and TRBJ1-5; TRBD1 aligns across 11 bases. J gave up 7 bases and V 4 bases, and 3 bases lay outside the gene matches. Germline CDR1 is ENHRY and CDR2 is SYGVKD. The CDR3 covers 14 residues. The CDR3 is CAISGGTGGQPQHF. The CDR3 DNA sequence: TGTGCCATCAGTGGGGGGACAGGGGGGCAGCCCCAGCATTTT.

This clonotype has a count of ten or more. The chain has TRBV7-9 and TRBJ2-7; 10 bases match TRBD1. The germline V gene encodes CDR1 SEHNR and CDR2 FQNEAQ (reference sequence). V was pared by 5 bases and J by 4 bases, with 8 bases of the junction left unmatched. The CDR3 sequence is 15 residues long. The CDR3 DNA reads TGTGCCAGCAGCGCCGGGACAGGGGTTTTTTACGAGCAGTACTTC. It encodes CASSAGTGVFYEQYF.

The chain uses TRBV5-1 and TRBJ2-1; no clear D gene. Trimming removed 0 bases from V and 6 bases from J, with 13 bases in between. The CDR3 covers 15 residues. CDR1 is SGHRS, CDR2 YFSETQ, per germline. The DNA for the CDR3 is TGCGCCAGCAGCTTGGCTCCCTCAGAGCGCAATGAGCAGTTCTTC. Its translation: CASSLAPSERNEQFF. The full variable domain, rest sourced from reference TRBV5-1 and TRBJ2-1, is KAGVTQTPRYLIKTRGQQVTLSCSPISGHRSVSWYQQTPGQGLQFLFEYFSETQRNKGNFPGRFSGRQFSNSRSEMNVSTLELGDSALYLCASSLAPSERNEQFFGPGTRLTVL.

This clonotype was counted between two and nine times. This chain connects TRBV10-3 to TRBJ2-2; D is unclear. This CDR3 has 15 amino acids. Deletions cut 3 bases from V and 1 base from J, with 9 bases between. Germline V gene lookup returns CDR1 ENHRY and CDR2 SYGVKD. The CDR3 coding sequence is TGTGCCATCAGTGATACCATCCTGAACACCGGGGAGCTGTTTTTT. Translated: CAISDTILNTGELFF.

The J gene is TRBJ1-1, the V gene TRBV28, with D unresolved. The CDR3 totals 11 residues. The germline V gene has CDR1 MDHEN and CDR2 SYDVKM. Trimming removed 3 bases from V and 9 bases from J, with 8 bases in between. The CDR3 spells CASSFFGKAFF. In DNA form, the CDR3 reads TGTGCCAGCAGTTTTTTCGGTAAAGCTTTCTTT.

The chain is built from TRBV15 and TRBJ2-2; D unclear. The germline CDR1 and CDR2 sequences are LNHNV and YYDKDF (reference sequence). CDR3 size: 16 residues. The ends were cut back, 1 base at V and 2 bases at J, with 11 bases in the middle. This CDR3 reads CATSRVAFSNTGELFF. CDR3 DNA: TGTGCCACCAGCAGAGTGGCCTTCTCAAACACCGGGGAGCTGTTTTTT.

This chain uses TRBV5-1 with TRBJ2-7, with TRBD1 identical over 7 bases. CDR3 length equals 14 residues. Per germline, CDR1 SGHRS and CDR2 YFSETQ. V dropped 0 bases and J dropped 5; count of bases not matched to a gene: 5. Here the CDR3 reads CASSLEDRADEQYF. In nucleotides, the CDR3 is TGCGCCAGCAGCTTGGAAGACAGGGCCGACGAGCAGTACTTC.

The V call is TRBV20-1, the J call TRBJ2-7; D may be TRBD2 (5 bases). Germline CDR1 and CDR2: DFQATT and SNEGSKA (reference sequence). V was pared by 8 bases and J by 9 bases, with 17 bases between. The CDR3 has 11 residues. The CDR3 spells CSLGEGVGQYF. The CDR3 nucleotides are TGCAGTCTCGGCGAGGGAGTGGGGCAGTACTTC.

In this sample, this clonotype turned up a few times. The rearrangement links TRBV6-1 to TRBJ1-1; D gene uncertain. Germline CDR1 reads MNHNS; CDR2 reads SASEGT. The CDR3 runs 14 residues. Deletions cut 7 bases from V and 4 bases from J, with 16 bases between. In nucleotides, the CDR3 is TGTGCCAGCACCCAGAGTAGTGAGGTCACTGAAGCTTTCTTT. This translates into CASTQSSEVTEAFF.

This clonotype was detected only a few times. CDR3 coding DNA: TGTGCCAGCAGTTTATCCCGCCCGAGGGGGGAGGCCAACGTCCTGACTTTC. It is translated as CASSLSRPRGEANVLTF. This chain joins TRBV27 and TRBJ2-6; D could derive from TRBD1 or TRBD2 (6 bases each). The CDR3 runs 17 residues. CDR1 and CDR2 from the germline V gene are MNHEY and SMNVEV (reference sequence). V was cut by 0 bases and J by 6 bases, with 15 bases left in between.

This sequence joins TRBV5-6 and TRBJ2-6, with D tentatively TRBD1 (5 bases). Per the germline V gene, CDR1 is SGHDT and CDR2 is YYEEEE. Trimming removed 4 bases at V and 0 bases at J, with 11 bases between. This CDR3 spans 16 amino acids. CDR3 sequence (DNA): TGTGCCAGCAGCCCGGACAAGTTCTCTGGGGCCAACGTCCTGACTTTC. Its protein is CASSPDKFSGANVLTF. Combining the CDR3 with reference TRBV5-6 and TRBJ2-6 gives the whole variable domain DAGVTQSPTHLIKTRGQQVTLRCSPKSGHDTVSWYQQALGQGPQFIFQYYEEEERQRGNFPDRFSGHQFPNYSSELNVNALLLGDSALYLCASSPDKFSGANVLTFGAGSRLTVL.

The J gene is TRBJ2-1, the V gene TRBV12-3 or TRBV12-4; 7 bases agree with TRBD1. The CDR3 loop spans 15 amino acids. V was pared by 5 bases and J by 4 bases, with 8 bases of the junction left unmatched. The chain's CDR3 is CASSLQGQLYNEQFF. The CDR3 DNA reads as TGTGCCAGCAGTCTACAGGGGCAGTTGTACAATGAGCAGTTCTTC.

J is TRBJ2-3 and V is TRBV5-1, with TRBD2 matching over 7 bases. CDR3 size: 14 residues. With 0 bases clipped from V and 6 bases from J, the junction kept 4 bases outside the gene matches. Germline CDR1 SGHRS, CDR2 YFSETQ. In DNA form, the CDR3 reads TGCGCCAGCAGCTTGGGGCGGGAGCGGGATACGCAGTATTTT. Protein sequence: CASSLGRERDTQYF.

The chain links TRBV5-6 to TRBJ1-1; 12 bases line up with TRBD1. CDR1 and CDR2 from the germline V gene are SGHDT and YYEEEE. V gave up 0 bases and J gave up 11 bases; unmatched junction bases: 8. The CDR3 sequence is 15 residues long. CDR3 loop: CASSLVGTGGAGAFF. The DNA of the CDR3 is TGTGCCAGCAGCTTGGTTGGGACAGGGGGCGCCGGGGCTTTCTTT.

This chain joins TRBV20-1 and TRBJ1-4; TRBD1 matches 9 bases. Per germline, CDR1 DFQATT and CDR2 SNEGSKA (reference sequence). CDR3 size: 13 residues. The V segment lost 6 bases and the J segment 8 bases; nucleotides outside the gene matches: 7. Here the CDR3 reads CSATQGALEKLFF. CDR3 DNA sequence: TGCAGTGCGACACAGGGGGCGTTGGAAAAACTGTTTTTT.

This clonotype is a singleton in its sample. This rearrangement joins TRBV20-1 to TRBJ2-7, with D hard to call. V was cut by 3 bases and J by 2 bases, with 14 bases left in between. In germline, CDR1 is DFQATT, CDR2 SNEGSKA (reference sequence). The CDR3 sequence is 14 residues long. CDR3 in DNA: TGCAGTGCTAGGGCGCCATCGGGTACCTACGAGCAGTACTTC. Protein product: CSARAPSGTYEQYF.

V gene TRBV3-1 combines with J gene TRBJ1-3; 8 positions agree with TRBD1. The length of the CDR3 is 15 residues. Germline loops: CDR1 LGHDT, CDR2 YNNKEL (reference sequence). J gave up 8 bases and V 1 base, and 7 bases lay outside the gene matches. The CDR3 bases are TGTGCCAGCAGCCAAGGGACAGGGATTCGGGACACCATATATTTT. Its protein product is CASSQGTGIRDTIYF.

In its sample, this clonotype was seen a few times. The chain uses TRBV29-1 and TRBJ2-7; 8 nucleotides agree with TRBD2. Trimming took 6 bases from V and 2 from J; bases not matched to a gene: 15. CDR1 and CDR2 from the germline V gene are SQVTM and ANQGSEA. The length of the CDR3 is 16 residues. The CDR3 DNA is TGCAGCGTCCTCAGATCCGGGGGGGCCCGGACCTACGAGCAGTACTTC. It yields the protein CSVLRSGGARTYEQYF.

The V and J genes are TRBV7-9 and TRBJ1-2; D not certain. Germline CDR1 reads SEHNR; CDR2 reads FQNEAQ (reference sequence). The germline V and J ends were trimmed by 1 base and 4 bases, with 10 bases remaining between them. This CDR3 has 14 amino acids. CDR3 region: CASSLEVSLYGYTF. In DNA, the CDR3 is TGTGCCAGCAGCTTAGAGGTGTCCCTCTATGGCTACACCTTC.

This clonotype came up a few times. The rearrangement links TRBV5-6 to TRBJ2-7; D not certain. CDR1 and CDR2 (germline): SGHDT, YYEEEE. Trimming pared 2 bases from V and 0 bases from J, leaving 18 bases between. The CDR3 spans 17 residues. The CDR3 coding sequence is TGTGCCAGCAGCTTACACATCACCTCCATCAGCTCCTACGAGCAGTACTTC. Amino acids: CASSLHITSISSYEQYF.

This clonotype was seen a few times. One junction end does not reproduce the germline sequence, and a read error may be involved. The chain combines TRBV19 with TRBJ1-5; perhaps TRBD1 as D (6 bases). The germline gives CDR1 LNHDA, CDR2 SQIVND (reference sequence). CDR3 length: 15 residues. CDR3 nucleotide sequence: TGTGCCAGTAGTATTGAGGGGGGCAGCATTCAGCCCCAGCATTTT. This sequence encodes CASSIEGGSIQPQHF. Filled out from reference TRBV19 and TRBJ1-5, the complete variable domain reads DGGITQSPKYLFRKEGQNVTLSCEQNLNHDAMYWYRQDPGQGLRLIYYSQIVNDFQKGDIAEGYSVSREKKESFPLTVTSAQKNPTAFYLCASSIEGGSIQPQHFGDGTRLSIL.

The CDR3 sequence: CASSVTLGRETQYF. Written as DNA, the CDR3 is TGTGCCAGCAGCGTTACCCTGGGGCGGGAGACCCAGTACTTC. The V and J genes are TRBV9 and TRBJ2-5, with a possible D match to TRBD1 (5 bases). From germline, CDR1 is SGDLS and CDR2 YYNGEE. The V end lost 2 bases, the J end lost 5 bases, and 13 bases lay between the germline ends. This CDR3 is 14 amino acids long.

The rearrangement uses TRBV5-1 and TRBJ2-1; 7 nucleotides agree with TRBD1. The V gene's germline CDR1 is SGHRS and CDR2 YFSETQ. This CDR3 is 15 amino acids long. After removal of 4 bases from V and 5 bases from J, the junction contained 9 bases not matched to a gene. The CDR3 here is CASSLGGGTNNEQFF. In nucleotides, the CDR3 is TGCGCCAGCAGCCTAGGGGGCGGAACGAACAATGAGCAGTTCTTC.

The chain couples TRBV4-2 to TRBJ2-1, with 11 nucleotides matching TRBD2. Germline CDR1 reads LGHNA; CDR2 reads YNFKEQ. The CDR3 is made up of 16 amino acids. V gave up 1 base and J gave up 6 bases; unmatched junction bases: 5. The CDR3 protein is CASSQVELAGVNEQFF. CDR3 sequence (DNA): TGTGCCAGCAGCCAAGTTGAACTAGCGGGAGTCAATGAGCAGTTCTTC.

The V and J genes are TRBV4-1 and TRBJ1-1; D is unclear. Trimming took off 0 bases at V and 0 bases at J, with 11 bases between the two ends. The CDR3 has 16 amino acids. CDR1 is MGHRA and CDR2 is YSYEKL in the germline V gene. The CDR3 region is CASSQESRIVNTEAFF. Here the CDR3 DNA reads TGCGCCAGCAGCCAAGAGTCTCGAATAGTGAACACTGAAGCTTTCTTT.

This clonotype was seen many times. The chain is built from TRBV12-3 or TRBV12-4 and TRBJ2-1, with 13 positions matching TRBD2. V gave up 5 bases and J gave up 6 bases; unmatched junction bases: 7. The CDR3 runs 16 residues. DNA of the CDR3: TGTGCCAGCAGTCGACCGGGACTAGCGGGAAGCAATGAGCAGTTCTTC. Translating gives CASSRPGLAGSNEQFF.

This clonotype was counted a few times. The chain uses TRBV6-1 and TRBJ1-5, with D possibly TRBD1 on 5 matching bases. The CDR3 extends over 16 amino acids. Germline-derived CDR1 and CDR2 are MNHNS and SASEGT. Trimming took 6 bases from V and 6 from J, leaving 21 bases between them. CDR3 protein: CASREGRGSRAQPQHF. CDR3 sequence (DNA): TGTGCCAGCAGGGAGGGACGGGGCAGTAGGGCTCAGCCCCAGCATTTT.

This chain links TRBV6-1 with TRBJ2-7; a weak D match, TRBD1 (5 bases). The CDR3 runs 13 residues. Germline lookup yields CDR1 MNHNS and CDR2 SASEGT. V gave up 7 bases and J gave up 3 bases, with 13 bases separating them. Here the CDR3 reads CASTRIQGYEQYF. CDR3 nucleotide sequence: TGTGCCAGCACCAGGATTCAGGGCTACGAGCAGTACTTC.

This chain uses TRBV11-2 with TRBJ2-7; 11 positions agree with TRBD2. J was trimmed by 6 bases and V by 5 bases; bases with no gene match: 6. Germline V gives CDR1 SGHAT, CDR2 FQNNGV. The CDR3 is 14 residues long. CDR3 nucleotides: TGTGCCAGCAGCGATGGGCTAGCGGGAGGCGAGCAGTACTTC. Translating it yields CASSDGLAGGEQYF.